This TCR beta chain is drawn from a study of blood T cells in healthy people across ages. A word on this clonotype: A junction end diverges from the germline sequence, so it may reflect a read error.

For the second PCR, which ran for 7 to 11 cycles, a sample-barcoded 5' primer and a J-beta primer mix were used. In TCRdb, the 5' RACE reads were re-called with MiXCR into one record per CDR3 protein. The sample includes some 1.8 million distinct CDR3 sequences, 35% to 50% seen only once; the top ten take roughly 24%. The CDR3 totals 16 residues. The germline CDR1 and CDR2 sequences are KGHSH and LQKENI. This receptor was identified in a human donor in good health. Sequencing was carried out using blood. The chain recombines TRBV18 with TRBJ2-1; D possibly matches TRBD1 or TRBD2 (6 bases each). CDR3 coding DNA: TGTGCCAGCCCACCGGGCCGGGGGCCTTCCTACAATGAGCAGTTCTTC. This translates into CASPPGRGPSYNEQFF.